This passage covers 31 T cell receptor beta chains from one sample sequenced in a study of blood T cell repertoires in COVID-19. This table comes from immunoSEQ multiplex PCR, and its TCRdb copy is limited to in-frame clones, with some not included. The table lists about 250,000 clones, approximately 86% of them singletons, with 2% to 3% in the top ten. The sample was PBMCs or T cells enriched from blood (not recorded which). All receptors derive from a woman aged 30 to 39 with acute COVID-19.

Points on this clone: Since no conserved phenylalanine or tryptophan closes the CDR3, a read error is the likely cause. No DNA is shown, since the ends of the CDR3 on it are uncertain; the CDR3 is the one TCRdb lists. V usage is TRBV7-5 and J usage is TRBJ1-2; the table's D call of TRBD1 was not tested on the DNA. TRBV7-5 is noted as a pseudogene. The CDR3 sequence runs 13 residues, both termini included. The CDR3 loop reads CARSLGDRGAYRG.

This rearrangement joins TRBV7-8 to TRBJ2-1; TRBD1 is a possible D gene (6 bases). Germline CDR1 is SGHVS and CDR2 is FQNEAQ. Trimming left V 3 bases short and J 10 bases short, with 10 bases between. The CDR3 spans 12 residues. In DNA form, the CDR3 reads TGTGCCAGCAGCTTTGCTGGGACAGAGCAGTTCTTC. It encodes CASSFAGTEQFF.

This chain connects TRBV5-8 to TRBJ2-3, with a tentative D call TRBD2 (5 bases). The CDR3 has 15 residues. Germline V lookup: CDR1 SGHTS, CDR2 YDEGEE. The V and J ends lost 5 bases and 0 bases respectively, with 13 bases between them. The CDR3 DNA sequence: TGTGCCAGCAGTCGGACTTTCCCTAGCACAGATACGCAGTATTTT. Residues: CASSRTFPSTDTQYF.

This clone came up once. This chain uses TRBV18 with TRBJ2-1; tentatively, D is TRBD1 (5 bases). CDR3 length: 15 amino acids. Germline lookup yields CDR1 KGHSH and CDR2 LQKENI. V was cut by 5 bases and J by 1 base, with 12 bases left in between. CDR3 nucleotides: TGTGCCAGCTCAAAGGGGAAGGGTTCCTACAATGAGCAGTTCTTC. Translated: CASSKGKGSYNEQFF. The whole variable domain, filled in from reference TRBV18 and TRBJ2-1, reads NAGVMQNPRHLVRRRGQEARLRCSPMKGHSHVYWYRQLPEEGLKFMVYLQKENIIDESGMPKERFSAEFPKEGPSILRIQQVVRGDSAAYFCASSKGKGSYNEQFFGPGTRLTVL.

This chain uses TRBV7-2 with TRBJ1-4; a possible D gene is TRBD1 (6 bases). This CDR3 comprises 14 residues. From germline, CDR1 is SGHTA and CDR2 FQGNSA. V was cut by 5 bases and J by 7 bases, with 14 bases left in between. CDR3 protein: CASSRTASSEKLFF. The CDR3 DNA sequence: TGTGCCAGCAGCCGGACAGCGTCGTCTGAAAAACTGTTTTTT.

This clone was seen only once. The chain has TRBV3-1 (or the pseudogene TRBV3-2) and TRBJ1-1; TRBD1 matches at 10 bases. Per the germline V gene, CDR1 is LGHDT and CDR2 is YNNKEL (reference sequence). The CDR3 covers 14 residues. V was pared by 3 bases and J by 4 bases, with 2 bases of the junction left unmatched. In nucleotides, the CDR3 is TGTGCCAGCAGCCACGACAGGGGGCCCACTGAAGCTTTCTTT. It encodes CASSHDRGPTEAFF.

V gene TRBV3-1 (or the pseudogene TRBV3-2) combines with J gene TRBJ1-2; D perhaps matches TRBD1 (6 bases). Germline V lookup: CDR1 LGHDT, CDR2 YNNKEL (reference sequence). V was cut by 8 bases and J by 4 bases, with 20 bases left in between. There are 15 residues in the CDR3. In DNA form, the CDR3 reads TGTGCCAGCTGCATATCAGGGGACGCGGGCTATGGCTACACCTTC. Its protein product is CASCISGDAGYGYTF.

The V gene is TRBV5-1, the J gene TRBJ1-6, with D perhaps matching TRBD1 (5 bases). The length of the CDR3 is 15 residues. V was trimmed by 5 bases and J by 0 bases, leaving 9 bases between them. In germline, CDR1 is SGHRS, CDR2 YFSETQ. CDR3 sequence reads: CASREGFSYNSPLHF. The CDR3 DNA follows: TGCGCCAGCAGGGAGGGGTTCTCCTATAATTCACCCCTCCACTTT.

The chain recombines TRBV5-1 with TRBJ1-2; D gene unclear. V was cut by 0 bases and J by 1 base, with 10 bases left in between. CDR1 is SGHRS, CDR2 YFSETQ, per germline. The CDR3 is 15 residues long. The CDR3 sequence is CASSLGATLNYGYTF. The CDR3 nucleotides are TGCGCCAGCAGCTTGGGAGCTACCCTTAACTATGGCTACACCTTC. Complete variable domain (other parts from reference TRBV5-1 and TRBJ1-2): KAGVTQTPRYLIKTRGQQVTLSCSPISGHRSVSWYQQTPGQGLQFLFEYFSETQRNKGNFPGRFSGRQFSNSRSEMNVSTLELGDSALYLCASSLGATLNYGYTFGSGTRLTVV.

The genes are TRBV3-1 (or the pseudogene TRBV3-2) and TRBJ2-7, with 7 bases identical to TRBD2. Trimming removed 1 base from V and 6 bases from J; junction bases left unmatched: 9. Germline V gene data show CDR1 as LGHDT and CDR2 as YNNKEL (reference sequence). The CDR3 sequence is 15 residues long. The CDR3 protein is CASSQGGGRFVEQYF. The CDR3 nucleotides read TGTGCCAGCAGCCAAGGGGGAGGGCGCTTCGTCGAGCAGTACTTC.

The chain has TRBV5-5 and TRBJ2-5; 7 bases agree with TRBD1. Germline loops: CDR1 SGHKS, CDR2 YYEKEE (reference sequence). CDR3 length: 14 amino acids. J lost 5 bases, V lost 4 bases, and 8 bases had no gene match. The CDR3 DNA reads as TGTGCCAGCAGCATTCAGGGGGTCGGGGAGACCCAGTACTTC. Residues: CASSIQGVGETQYF.

V is TRBV6-6 and J is TRBJ1-1, with D hard to call. Trimming took 0 bases from V and 6 from J, leaving 11 bases between them. The CDR3 runs to 14 residues. CDR1 is MNHNY and CDR2 is SVGAGI in the germline V gene (reference sequence). The chain's CDR3 is CASSYSTSGAEAFF. DNA for the CDR3: TGTGCCAGCAGTTACTCGACGAGCGGGGCTGAAGCTTTCTTT.

The CDR3 here is CASSIDAEQEQYF. CDR3 sequence (DNA): TGTGCCAGTAGTATAGATGCTGAACAAGAGCAGTACTTC. V usage is TRBV19 and J usage is TRBJ2-7; D unclear. The CDR3 length is 13 residues. V was clipped by 0 bases and J by 7 bases, with 10 bases between them. Germline CDR1 LNHDA, CDR2 SQIVND (reference sequence).

The chain has TRBV4-3 and TRBJ2-2, with D possibly matching TRBD1 (5 bases). The ends were cut back, 2 bases at V and 4 bases at J, with 8 bases in the middle. Germline CDR1 reads LGHNA; CDR2 reads YSLEER. CDR3 size: 14 residues. The CDR3 sequence: CASSQKDTTGELFF. The CDR3 DNA is TGCGCCAGCAGCCAAAAGGACACCACCGGGGAGCTGTTTTTT.

The chain uses TRBV3-1 (or the pseudogene TRBV3-2) and TRBJ2-3; TRBD2 is a possible D gene (7 bases). The CDR3 is 14 amino acids. The germline V and J ends were trimmed by 7 bases and 6 bases, with 17 bases remaining between them. The V gene's germline CDR1 is LGHDT and CDR2 YNNKEL (reference sequence). In DNA form, the CDR3 reads TGTGCCAGCACCTCTCGGGGGGCCGGGGATACGCAGTATTTT. Its translation: CASTSRGAGDTQYF.

In the case of this clone: An end of the junction differs from the germline gene, which may be a read error. The chain uses TRBV13 and TRBJ2-3; 9 bases line up with TRBD2. The CDR3 covers 20 residues. The germline CDR1 and CDR2 sequences are PRHDT and FYEKMQ (reference sequence). The CDR3: CASRLRGGGRGGQGTDTQYF. CDR3 coding DNA: TGTGCCAGCCGCTTACGGGGCGGAGGGCGGGGGGGCCAGGGGACAGATACGCAGTATTTT.

J is TRBJ1-2 and V is TRBV20-1, with unresolved D. The germline V gene has CDR1 DFQATT and CDR2 SNEGSKA (reference sequence). The ends were cut back, 6 bases at V and 5 bases at J, with 7 bases in the middle. The CDR3 is 10 residues long. This chain's CDR3 is CSAAGYGYTF. The CDR3 region has the DNA TGCAGTGCAGCCGGGTATGGCTACACCTTC.

The V gene is TRBV10-3, the J gene TRBJ1-1; D uncertain. From germline, CDR1 is ENHRY and CDR2 SYGVKD. The ends were cut back, 2 bases at V and 3 bases at J, with 16 bases in the middle. This CDR3 spans 16 amino acids. CDR3 nucleotide sequence: TGTGCCATCAGTGAGCCCAGTAAGAACGGGGACACTGAAGCTTTCTTT. Protein sequence: CAISEPSKNGDTEAFF.

This sequence joins TRBV7-2 and TRBJ1-4; D ambiguous. The germline CDR1 and CDR2 sequences are SGHTA and FQGNSA. V lost 5 bases to trimming and J lost 13 bases, with 20 bases between them. The CDR3 contains 14 residues. The CDR3 loop reads CASSPPRRTGALFF. Here the CDR3 DNA reads TGTGCCAGCAGCCCCCCGCGGCGGACGGGAGCACTGTTTTTT.

J is TRBJ1-4 and V is TRBV5-1; 10 positions match TRBD1. V trimming: 3 bases; J trimming: 0 bases; junction bases outside the gene matches: 8. Germline V gene sequence: CDR1 SGHRS, CDR2 YFSETQ. This CDR3 region has 18 residues. CDR3 loop: CASSSDRGAITTNEKLFF. The CDR3 nucleotides are TGCGCCAGCAGCTCGGACAGGGGGGCTATTACAACTAATGAAAAACTGTTTTTT. Using reference TRBV5-1 and TRBJ1-4 for the parts outside the CDR3, the full variable domain is KAGVTQTPRYLIKTRGQQVTLSCSPISGHRSVSWYQQTPGQGLQFLFEYFSETQRNKGNFPGRFSGRQFSNSRSEMNVSTLELGDSALYLCASSSDRGAITTNEKLFFGSGTQLSVL.

A note on this clone: This sequence may be a read error, since a much larger clone differs from it by one base. The J gene is TRBJ1-5, the V gene TRBV19; unclear D gene. CDR1 is LNHDA and CDR2 is SQIVND in the germline V gene (reference sequence). V was cut by 3 bases and J by 2 bases, with 5 bases left in between. The CDR3 has 13 amino acids. The CDR3 DNA follows: TGTGCCAGTAGTATGGGCGGCAATCAGCCCCAGCATTTT. This translates into CASSMGGNQPQHF.

The chain combines TRBV19 with TRBJ2-3, with TRBD2 matching 7 bases. CDR1 LNHDA and CDR2 SQIVND come from the germline V gene (reference sequence). J lost 1 base, V lost 3 bases, and 10 bases had no gene match. The CDR3 is 17 residues long. Written as DNA, the CDR3 is TGTGCCAGTAGTATCAGGGCTAGCGGTCCAGGCACAGATACGCAGTATTTT. Amino acid sequence: CASSIRASGPGTDTQYF.

Comment on this clone: Other DNA sequences in the same sample also yield this CDR3. The rearrangement joins TRBV6-5 to TRBJ1-6; D ambiguous. This CDR3 is 15 amino acids long. V lost 0 bases to trimming and J lost 7 bases, with 10 bases between them. Germline assignment: CDR1 MNHEY and CDR2 SVGAGI. CDR3 in DNA: TGTGCCAGCAGTTACTCGACTGGCGAAAATTCACCCCTCCACTTT. Translation gives CASSYSTGENSPLHF.

This chain uses TRBV19 with TRBJ1-6; D gene ambiguous. This CDR3 is 14 amino acids long. Germline CDR1 LNHDA, CDR2 SQIVND (reference sequence). Trimming stripped 3 bases from V and 7 bases from J, with 10 bases between. The CDR3 reads CASSMVLSNSPLHF. For the CDR3, the DNA is TGTGCCAGTAGTATGGTACTCTCCAATTCACCCCTCCACTTT. The complete variable domain, with remaining parts taken from reference TRBV19 and TRBJ1-6, reads DGGITQSPKYLFRKEGQNVTLSCEQNLNHDAMYWYRQDPGQGLRLIYYSQIVNDFQKGDIAEGYSVSREKKESFPLTVTSAQKNPTAFYLCASSMVLSNSPLHFGNGTRLTVT.

The chain combines TRBV14 with TRBJ1-6, with 8 bases identical to TRBD1. The germline V gene encodes CDR1 SGHDN and CDR2 FVKESK. V lost 4 bases and J lost 7; bases outside the gene matches: 6. This CDR3 comprises 15 residues. CDR3 nucleotide sequence: TGTGCCAGCAGCCCCCGGGACAGGTTAAATTCACCCCTCCACTTT. It yields the protein CASSPRDRLNSPLHF.

V gene TRBV30 combines with J gene TRBJ1-6, with 9 nucleotides matching TRBD1. Germline-derived CDR1 and CDR2 are GTSNPN and SVGIG (reference sequence). CDR3 length: 13 residues. V shed 5 bases, J shed 7 bases, and the junction held 3 bases outside the gene matches. DNA of the CDR3: TGTGCCTGGGGGGACAGGGAAAATTCACCCCTCCACTTT. This codes for CAWGDRENSPLHF.

This chain joins TRBV6-5 and TRBJ1-2; D gene uncertain. V lost 7 bases, J lost 1 base, and 7 bases lay in between. Germline lookup yields CDR1 MNHEY and CDR2 SVGAGI. The CDR3 contains 12 residues. The CDR3 nucleotides are TGTGCCAGCAAGTCAGTTAACTATGGCTACACCTTC. Translating gives CASKSVNYGYTF.

The genes are TRBV6-1 and TRBJ2-3; 8 bases align to TRBD1. Trimming took 3 bases from V and 2 from J; bases not matched to a gene: 10. Germline V CDR1 and CDR2: MNHNS, SASEGT. The CDR3 consists of 17 residues. The CDR3 bases are TGTGCCAGCAGTGACGCCCGGGACAGGCTTTTCACAGATACGCAGTATTTT. Translated, it gives CASSDARDRLFTDTQYF.

V usage is TRBV19 and J usage is TRBJ1-2; 10 nucleotides line up with TRBD1. The germline V gene encodes CDR1 LNHDA and CDR2 SQIVND (reference sequence). The length of the CDR3 is 14 residues. With 3 bases clipped from V and 8 bases from J, the junction kept 6 bases outside the gene matches. CDR3 sequence: CASSIRRTGGGYTF. CDR3 bases: TGTGCCAGTAGTATTCGGAGGACAGGGGGAGGCTACACCTTC.

The chain recombines TRBV10-3 with TRBJ1-3; perhaps TRBD1 as D (5 bases). This CDR3 is 15 amino acids long. With 4 bases removed from V and 6 bases from J, the gap between germline ends came to 16 bases. Germline V gives CDR1 ENHRY, CDR2 SYGVKD. CDR3 loop: CAISGILGEVNTIYF. As DNA, the CDR3 is TGTGCCATCAGTGGGATTTTAGGGGAAGTAAACACCATATATTTT.

The chain couples TRBV29-1 to TRBJ2-3, with TRBD1 identical over 10 bases. J gave up 6 bases and V 5 bases, and 8 bases lay outside the gene matches. The germline V gene has CDR1 SQVTM and CDR2 ANQGSEA. This CDR3 has 14 residues. The CDR3 loop is CSVSGTGVWDTQYF. The CDR3 DNA reads TGCAGCGTTAGCGGGACAGGGGTGTGGGATACGCAGTATTTT.